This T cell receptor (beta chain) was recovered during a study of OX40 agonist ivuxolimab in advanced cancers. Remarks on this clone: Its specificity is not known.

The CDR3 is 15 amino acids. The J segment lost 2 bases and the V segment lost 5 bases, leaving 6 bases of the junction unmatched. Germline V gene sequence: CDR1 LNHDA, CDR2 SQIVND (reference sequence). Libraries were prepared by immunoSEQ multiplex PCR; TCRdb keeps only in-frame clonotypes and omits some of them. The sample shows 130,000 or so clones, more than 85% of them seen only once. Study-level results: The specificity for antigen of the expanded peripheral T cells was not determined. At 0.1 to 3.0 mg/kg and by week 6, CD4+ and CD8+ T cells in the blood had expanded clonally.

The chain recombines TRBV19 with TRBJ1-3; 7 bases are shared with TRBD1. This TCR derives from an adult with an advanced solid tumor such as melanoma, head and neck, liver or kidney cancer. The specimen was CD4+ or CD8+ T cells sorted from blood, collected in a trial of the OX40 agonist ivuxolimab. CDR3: CASSPPGTAGNTIYF. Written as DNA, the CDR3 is TGTGCCAGTAGTCCACCCGGGACAGCTGGAAACACCATATATTTT. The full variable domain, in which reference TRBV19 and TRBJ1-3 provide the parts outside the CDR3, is DGGITQSPKYLFRKEGQNVTLSCEQNLNHDAMYWYRQDPGQGLRLIYYSQIVNDFQKGDIAEGYSVSREKKESFPLTVTSAQKNPTAFYLCASSPPGTAGNTIYFGEGSWLTVV.